Listed here are 2 T cell receptor beta chains from one sample, sequenced in a study of T cells in Graves' hyperthyroidism and ophthalmopathy. RNA transcripts yielded amplified TCR beta CDR3 regions. Initially, a first-round RT-PCR of the TCR CDR3 employed the HTBI primer set. MiXCR was run by TCRdb on the multiplex PCR reads, yielding one entry per CDR3 protein. The sample includes under 300,000 distinct CDR3 sequences, roughly 14% of them seen just once. The specimen sequenced was blood. These receptors were obtained from a woman aged 35 to 49 with Graves' hyperthyroidism that later progressed to Graves' ophthalmopathy.

This clonotype was counted at least ten times. V and J are TRBV6-1 and TRBJ2-5; D is possibly TRBD2 (7 bases). V was clipped by 0 bases and J by 4 bases, with 12 bases between them. The V gene's germline CDR1 is MNHNS and CDR2 SASEGT. The CDR3 is made up of 15 amino acids. The CDR3 is CASSEAEGGAETQYF. The CDR3 region has the DNA TGTGCCAGCAGTGAAGCAGAGGGGGGGGCAGAGACCCAGTACTTC.

In its sample, this clonotype was seen many times. This chain links TRBV29-1 with TRBJ2-1; D remains ambiguous. The germline V gene encodes CDR1 SQVTM and CDR2 ANQGSEA. Trimming left V 4 bases short and J 2 bases short, with 12 bases between. This CDR3 region has 14 residues. The CDR3 DNA sequence: TGCAGCGTTGCTGGCTCGCGAACCTACAATGAGCAGTTCTTC. This codes for CSVAGSRTYNEQFF.